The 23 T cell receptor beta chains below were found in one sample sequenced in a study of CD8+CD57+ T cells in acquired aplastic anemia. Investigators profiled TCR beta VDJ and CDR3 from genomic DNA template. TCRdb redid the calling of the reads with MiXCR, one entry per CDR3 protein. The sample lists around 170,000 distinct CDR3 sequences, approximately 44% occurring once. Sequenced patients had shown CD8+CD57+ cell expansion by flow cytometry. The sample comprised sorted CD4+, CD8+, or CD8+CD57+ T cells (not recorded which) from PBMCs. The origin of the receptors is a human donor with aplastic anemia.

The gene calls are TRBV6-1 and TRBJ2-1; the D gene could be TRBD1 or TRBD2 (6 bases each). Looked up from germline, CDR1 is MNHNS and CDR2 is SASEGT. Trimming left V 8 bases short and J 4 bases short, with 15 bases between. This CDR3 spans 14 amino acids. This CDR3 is CASGTGGSYNEQFF. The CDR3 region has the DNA TGTGCCAGCGGGACTGGGGGCTCTTACAATGAGCAGTTCTTC.

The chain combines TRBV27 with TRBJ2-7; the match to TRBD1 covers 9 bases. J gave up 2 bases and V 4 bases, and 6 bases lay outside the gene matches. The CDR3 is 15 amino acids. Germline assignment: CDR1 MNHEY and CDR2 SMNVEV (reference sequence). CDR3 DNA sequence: TGTGCCAGCAGTTCTGGACAGGGGTGGACCTACGAGCAGTACGTC. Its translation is CASSSGQGWTYEQYV.

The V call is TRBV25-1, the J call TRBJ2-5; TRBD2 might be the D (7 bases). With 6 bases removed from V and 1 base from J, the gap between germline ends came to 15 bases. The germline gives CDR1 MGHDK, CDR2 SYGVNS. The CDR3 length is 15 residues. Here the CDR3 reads CASRGFGGPQETQYF. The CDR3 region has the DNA TGTGCCAGCAGGGGCTTCGGGGGGCCCCAAGAGACCCAGTACTTC. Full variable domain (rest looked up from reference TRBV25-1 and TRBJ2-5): EADIYQTPRYLVIGTGKKITLECSQTMGHDKMYWYQQDPGMELHLIHYSYGVNSTEKGDLSSESTVSRIRTEHFPLTLESARPSHTSQYLCASRGFGGPQETQYFGPGTRLLVL.

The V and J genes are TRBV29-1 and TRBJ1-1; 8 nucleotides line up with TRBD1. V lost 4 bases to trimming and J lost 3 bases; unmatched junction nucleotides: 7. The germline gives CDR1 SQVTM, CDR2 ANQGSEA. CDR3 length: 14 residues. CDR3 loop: CSVGQGTHDTEAFF. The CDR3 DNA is TGCAGCGTTGGACAGGGGACTCACGACACTGAAGCTTTCTTT.

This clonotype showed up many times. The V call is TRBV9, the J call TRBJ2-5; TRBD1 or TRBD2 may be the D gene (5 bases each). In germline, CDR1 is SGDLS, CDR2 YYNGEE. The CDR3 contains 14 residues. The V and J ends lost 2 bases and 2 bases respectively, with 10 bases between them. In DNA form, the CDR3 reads TGTGCCAGCAGCGTTGGGACGGCACAAGAGACCCAGTACTTC. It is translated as CASSVGTAQETQYF.

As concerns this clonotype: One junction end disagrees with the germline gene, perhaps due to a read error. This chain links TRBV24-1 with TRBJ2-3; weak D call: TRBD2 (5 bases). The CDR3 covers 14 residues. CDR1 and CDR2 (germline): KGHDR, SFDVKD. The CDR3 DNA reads TGTGCCAGCAGTTACTCGGAGGGCACAGATACGCAGTATTTT. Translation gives CASSYSEGTDTQYF.

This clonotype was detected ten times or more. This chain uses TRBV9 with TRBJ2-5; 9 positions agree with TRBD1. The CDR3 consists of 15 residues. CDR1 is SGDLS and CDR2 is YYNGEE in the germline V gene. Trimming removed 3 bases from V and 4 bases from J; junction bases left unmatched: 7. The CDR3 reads CASSAQGAQGETQYF. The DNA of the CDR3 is TGTGCCAGCAGCGCACAGGGGGCGCAAGGAGAGACCCAGTACTTC. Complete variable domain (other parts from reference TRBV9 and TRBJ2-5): DSGVTQTPKHLITATGQRVTLRCSPRSGDLSVYWYQQSLDQGLQFLIQYYNGEERAKGNILERFSAQQFPDLHSELNLSSLELGDSALYFCASSAQGAQGETQYFGPGTRLLVL.

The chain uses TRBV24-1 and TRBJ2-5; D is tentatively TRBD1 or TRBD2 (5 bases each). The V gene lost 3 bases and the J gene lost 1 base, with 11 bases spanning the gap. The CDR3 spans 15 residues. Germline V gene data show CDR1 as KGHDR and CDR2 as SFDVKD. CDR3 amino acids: CATSDVRDAQETQYF. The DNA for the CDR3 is TGTGCCACCAGTGATGTACGGGACGCCCAAGAGACCCAGTACTTC.

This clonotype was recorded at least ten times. In DNA form, the CDR3 reads TGTGCCAGTCGTCGGGATAGCGGGACTGGCGGGGAGCTGTTTTTT. Protein sequence: CASRRDSGTGGELFF. The chain combines TRBV6-6 with TRBJ2-2; 8 positions match TRBD2. Germline-derived CDR1 and CDR2 are MNHNY and SVGAGI (reference sequence). This CDR3 spans 15 amino acids. With 9 bases clipped from V and 7 bases from J, the junction kept 13 bases outside the gene matches.

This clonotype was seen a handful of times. The CDR3 protein is CASRGWDRASEQYF. The CDR3 bases are TGTGCCAGCAGGGGCTGGGACAGGGCAAGCGAGCAGTACTTC. The chain employs TRBV25-1 and TRBJ2-7; 9 positions agree with TRBD1. The CDR3 has 14 residues. Germline loops: CDR1 MGHDK, CDR2 SYGVNS. Losses at the gene ends were 6 bases for V and 6 bases for J; bases not matched to a gene: 9.

In DNA form, the CDR3 reads TGTGCCAGCAGTGAACCCGCCGGGACAGGGTTCTATCAGCCCCAGCATTTT. This codes for CASSEPAGTGFYQPQHF. V gene TRBV6-1 combines with J gene TRBJ1-5; 9 bases agree with TRBD1. The CDR3 runs 17 residues. J was trimmed by 5 bases and V by 2 bases; bases with no gene match: 10. Germline lookup yields CDR1 MNHNS and CDR2 SASEGT.

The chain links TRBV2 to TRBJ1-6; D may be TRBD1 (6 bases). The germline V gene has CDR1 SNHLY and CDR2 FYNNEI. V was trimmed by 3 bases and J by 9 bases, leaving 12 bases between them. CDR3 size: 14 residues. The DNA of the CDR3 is TGTGCCAGCAGTGAGGGCAGGGGAGGTTCACCCCTCCACTTT. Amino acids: CASSEGRGGSPLHF.

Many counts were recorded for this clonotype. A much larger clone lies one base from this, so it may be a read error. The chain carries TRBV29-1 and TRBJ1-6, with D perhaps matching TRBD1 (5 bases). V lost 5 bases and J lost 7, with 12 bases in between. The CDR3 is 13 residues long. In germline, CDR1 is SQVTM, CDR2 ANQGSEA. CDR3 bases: TGCAGCGTTCAACTGGGGCGGAATTCACCCCTCCACTTT. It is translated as CSVQLGRNSPLHF.

The CDR3 sequence: CSARQANQPQHF. CDR3 DNA: TGCAGTGCGAGACAGGCTAATCAGCCCCAGCATTTT. J is TRBJ1-5 and V is TRBV20-1, with D perhaps matching TRBD1 (6 bases). CDR3 length: 12 amino acids. V lost 6 bases, J lost 4 bases, and 10 bases lay in between. The germline V gene has CDR1 DFQATT and CDR2 SNEGSKA (reference sequence).

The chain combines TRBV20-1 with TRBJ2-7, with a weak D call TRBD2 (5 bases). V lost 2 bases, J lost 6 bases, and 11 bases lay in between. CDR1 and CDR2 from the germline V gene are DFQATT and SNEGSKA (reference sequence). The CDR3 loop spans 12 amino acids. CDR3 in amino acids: CSARQNGGEQYF. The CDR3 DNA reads TGCAGTGCTAGACAGAACGGAGGCGAGCAGTACTTC.

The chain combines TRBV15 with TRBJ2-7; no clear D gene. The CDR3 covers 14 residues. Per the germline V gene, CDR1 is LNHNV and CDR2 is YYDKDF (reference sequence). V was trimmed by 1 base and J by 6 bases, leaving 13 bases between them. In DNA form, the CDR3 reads TGTGCCACCAGCAGAGGGTCATCGGTAGGCGAGCAGTACTTC. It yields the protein CATSRGSSVGEQYF.

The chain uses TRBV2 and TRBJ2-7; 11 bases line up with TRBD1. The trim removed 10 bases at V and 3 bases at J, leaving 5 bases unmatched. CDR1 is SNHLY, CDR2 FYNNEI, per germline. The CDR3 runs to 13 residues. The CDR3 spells CANVGTGGYEQYF. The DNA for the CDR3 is TGTGCCAACGTCGGGACAGGGGGCTACGAGCAGTACTTC.

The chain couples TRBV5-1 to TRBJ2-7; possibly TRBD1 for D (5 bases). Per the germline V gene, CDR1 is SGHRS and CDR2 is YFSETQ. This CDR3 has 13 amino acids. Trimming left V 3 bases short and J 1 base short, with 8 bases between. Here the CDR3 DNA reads TGCGCCAGCAGCTATTCAGGGTCCTACGAGCAGTACTTC. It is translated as CASSYSGSYEQYF. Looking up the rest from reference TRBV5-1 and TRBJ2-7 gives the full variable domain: KAGVTQTPRYLIKTRGQQVTLSCSPISGHRSVSWYQQTPGQGLQFLFEYFSETQRNKGNFPGRFSGRQFSNSRSEMNVSTLELGDSALYLCASSYSGSYEQYFGPGTRLTVT.

CDR3 sequence reads: CSVELEIGREQYF. The CDR3 nucleotides are TGCAGCGTTGAATTAGAAATCGGCAGGGAGCAGTACTTC. The chain employs TRBV29-1 and TRBJ2-7; D not resolved. The germline V and J ends were trimmed by 2 bases and 7 bases, with 15 bases remaining between them. CDR3 length: 13 residues. Germline loops: CDR1 SQVTM, CDR2 ANQGSEA.

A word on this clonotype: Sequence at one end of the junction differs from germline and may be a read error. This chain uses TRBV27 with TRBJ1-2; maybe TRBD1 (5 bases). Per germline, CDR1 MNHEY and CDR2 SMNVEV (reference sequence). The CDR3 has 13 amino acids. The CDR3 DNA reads TGTGCCAGCAGTCCTCTAGACAGCTATGACTACACCTTC. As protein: CASSPLDSYDYTF.

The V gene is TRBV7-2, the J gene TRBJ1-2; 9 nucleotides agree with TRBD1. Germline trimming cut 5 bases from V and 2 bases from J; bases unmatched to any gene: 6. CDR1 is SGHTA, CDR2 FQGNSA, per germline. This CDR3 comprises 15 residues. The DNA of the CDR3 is TGTGCCAGCAGCCACCGGGACAGGGAGAACTATGGCTACACCTTC. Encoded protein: CASSHRDRENYGYTF. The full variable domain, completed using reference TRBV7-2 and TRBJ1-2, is GAGVSQSPSNKVTEKGKDVELRCDPISGHTALYWYRQSLGQGLEFLIYFQGNSAPDKSGLPSDRFSAERTGGSVSTLTIQRTQQEDSAVYLCASSHRDRENYGYTFGSGTRLTVV.

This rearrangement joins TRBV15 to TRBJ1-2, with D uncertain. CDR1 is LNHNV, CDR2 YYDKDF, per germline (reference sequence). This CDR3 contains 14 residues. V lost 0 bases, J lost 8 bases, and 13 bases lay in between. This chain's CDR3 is CATSREYPSGGYTF. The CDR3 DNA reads TGTGCCACCAGCAGAGAGTACCCGTCCGGGGGCTACACCTTC.

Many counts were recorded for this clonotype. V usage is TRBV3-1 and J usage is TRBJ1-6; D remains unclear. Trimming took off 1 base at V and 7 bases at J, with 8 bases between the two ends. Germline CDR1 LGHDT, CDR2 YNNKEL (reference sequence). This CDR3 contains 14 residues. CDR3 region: CASSQGEINSPLHF. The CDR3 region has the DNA TGTGCCAGCAGCCAAGGGGAAATCAATTCACCCCTCCACTTT.